The 21 T cell receptor beta chains below were found in one sample sequenced in a study of T-cell memory formation after mild COVID-19 listed by TCRdb under 2021. Library preparation employed 5' RACE. The instrument was an Illumina NovaSeq 6000. The public reads were run again by TCRdb, first through fastp at Q25 and then through MiXCR, and only productive beta chains were kept. All rows with the same CDR3 protein become a single entry with the most common DNA and genes. The sample contains 90,000 to 120,000 distinct CDR3 sequences, approximately 15% of them found a single time. Of the sample, around 40% falls within the top ten clones. The sequencing sample was made of PBMCs or a T cell subset sorted from them (not recorded which). The source of these receptors is a man between 18 and 29 years old who had mild COVID-19 (a few samples of this study predate the infection). The sample titles of this study are shuffled in the database, so cell type and time point are left out; the donor was told from shared clones.

This clonotype was observed a few times. V and J are TRBV5-1 and TRBJ1-6; tentative D call: TRBD1 (6 bases). Germline V CDR1 and CDR2: SGHRS, YFSETQ. The length of the CDR3 is 13 residues. V shed 5 bases and J shed 7 bases, with 10 bases lying between them. CDR3 protein: CASRRTENSPLHF. The CDR3 DNA reads TGCGCCAGCAGGAGGACAGAAAATTCACCCCTCCACTTT. The full variable domain, completed using reference TRBV5-1 and TRBJ1-6, is KAGVTQTPRYLIKTRGQQVTLSCSPISGHRSVSWYQQTPGQGLQFLFEYFSETQRNKGNFPGRFSGRQFSNSRSEMNVSTLELGDSALYLCASRRTENSPLHFGNGTRLTVT.

This clonotype was found a few times. The chain joins TRBV21-1 to TRBJ2-5; TRBD2, as called in the table, went unchecked against the DNA. TRBV21-1 is designated a pseudogene. This CDR3 is built from 18 residues. For the CDR3, the DNA is TGTGCCAGCAGCAAATTCAGCGGCACCGTCCTAACGAAGGAGACCCAGTACTTC. Translating gives CASSKFSGTVLTKETQYF.

This clonotype was recorded a few times. The chain recombines TRBV6-2 or TRBV6-3 with TRBJ1-4; tentatively, D is TRBD1 (5 bases). This CDR3 has 15 residues. Germline CDR1 MNHEY, CDR2 SVGEGT. Trimming cost V 0 bases and J 6 bases, with 11 bases left between them. The CDR3 spells CASSYSARVYEKLFF. In DNA form, the CDR3 reads TGTGCCAGCAGTTACTCCGCCAGGGTGTATGAAAAACTGTTTTTT.

The chain employs TRBV4-1 and TRBJ1-1; D gene unclear. Germline V gene sequence: CDR1 MGHRA, CDR2 YSYEKL. The CDR3 covers 15 residues. Deletions cut 5 bases from V and 5 bases from J, with 18 bases between. CDR3 region: CASSFNTGVRTEAFF. The CDR3 region has the DNA TGCGCCAGCAGCTTCAATACCGGGGTTAGGACTGAAGCTTTCTTT.

This clonotype was seen a few times. V is TRBV27 and J is TRBJ2-6, with D possibly being TRBD1 (5 bases). Germline-derived CDR1 and CDR2 are MNHEY and SMNVEV (reference sequence). This CDR3 is 17 amino acids long. V was cut by 4 bases and J by 4 bases, with 17 bases left in between. CDR3 amino acids: CASSSDRNRRGANVLTF. The CDR3 bases are TGTGCCAGCAGTTCAGACAGAAATAGGCGAGGGGCCAACGTCCTGACTTTC.

V usage is TRBV9 and J usage is TRBJ1-2; D is unresolved. This CDR3 has 16 residues. V gave up 4 bases and J gave up 4 bases, with 20 bases separating them. Germline V gene lookup returns CDR1 SGDLS and CDR2 YYNGEE. CDR3 nucleotide sequence: TGTGCCAGCAGCCTCTACCGAGGCCCTACCGCCTATGGCTACACCTTC. The encoded protein is CASSLYRGPTAYGYTF.

This clonotype was counted only a few times. V gene TRBV6-1 combines with J gene TRBJ2-5; possibly TRBD1 for D (5 bases). V dropped 3 bases and J dropped 4 bases, with 9 bases sitting between them. The V gene's germline CDR1 is MNHNS and CDR2 SASEGT. The CDR3 is 13 residues long. The CDR3 DNA reads TGTGCCAGCAGTGACCAGGGTATAGAGACCCAGTACTTC. Its protein is CASSDQGIETQYF.

This chain connects TRBV6-2 or TRBV6-3 to TRBJ2-1, with 14 bases aligning to TRBD2. V was clipped by 5 bases and J by 13 bases; unmatched bases: 10. Germline V CDR1 and CDR2: MNHEY, SVGEGT. The length of the CDR3 is 15 residues. The CDR3 loop is CASSITGTSGSTQFF. The CDR3 coding sequence is TGTGCCAGCAGTATCACCGGGACTAGCGGGAGCACCCAGTTCTTC.

The chain is built from TRBV6-5 and TRBJ1-2; maybe TRBD1 (6 bases). The ends were cut back, 6 bases at V and 2 bases at J, with 16 bases in the middle. Germline assignment: CDR1 MNHEY and CDR2 SVGAGI. This CDR3 contains 15 residues. The CDR3, as DNA: TGTGCCAGCAGCCCAGGGGATCCTTACAACTATGGCTACACCTTC. Translated, it gives CASSPGDPYNYGYTF.

In its sample, this clonotype was seen many times. V and J are TRBV11-1 and TRBJ2-5; D call uncertain. V was trimmed by 1 base and J by 5 bases, leaving 11 bases between them. The V gene's germline CDR1 is SGHAT and CDR2 FQDESV (reference sequence). The CDR3 is made up of 14 amino acids. DNA of the CDR3: TGTGCCAGCAGCTTAGTCCATCTGAGGGAGACCCAGTACTTC. Translation: CASSLVHLRETQYF.

This clonotype was counted a few times. The V gene is TRBV7-9, the J gene TRBJ2-5; D remains unclear. The ends were cut back, 0 bases at V and 1 base at J, with 6 bases in the middle. The CDR3 has 14 amino acids. Germline values: CDR1 SEHNR, CDR2 FQNEAQ (reference sequence). CDR3 loop: CASSLASGQETQYF. CDR3 DNA sequence: TGTGCCAGCAGCTTAGCCTCCGGCCAAGAGACCCAGTACTTC.

This clonotype was detected a few times. This chain links TRBV12-3 or TRBV12-4 with TRBJ1-1, with no clear D. The CDR3 loop spans 11 amino acids. The V gene lost 3 bases and the J gene lost 7 bases, with 6 bases spanning the gap. The CDR3 coding sequence is TGTGCCAGCAGTTTTTTGATTGAAGCTTTCTTT. Translating it yields CASSFLIEAFF.

V and J are TRBV2 and TRBJ2-7; 9 nucleotides line up with TRBD1. J gave up 4 bases and V 1 base, and 5 bases lay outside the gene matches. The CDR3 runs 15 residues. From germline, CDR1 is SNHLY and CDR2 FYNNEI. CDR3 sequence: CASSEGDRGSYEQYF. CDR3 sequence (DNA): TGTGCCAGCAGTGAAGGCGACAGGGGGTCTTACGAGCAGTACTTC.

This clonotype was observed a handful of times. In DNA form, the CDR3 reads TGTGCCAGCAGCCCCCAGCCGAGACAGGGTGGCAAAGATACGCAGTATTTT. It encodes CASSPQPRQGGKDTQYF. The chain links TRBV4-2 to TRBJ2-3; 7 bases match TRBD1. The germline gives CDR1 LGHNA, CDR2 YNFKEQ. Losses at the gene ends were 4 bases for V and 5 bases for J; bases not matched to a gene: 15. The CDR3 sequence is 17 residues long.

The chain joins TRBV14 to TRBJ2-7; tentative D call: TRBD2 (5 bases). The CDR3 length is 15 residues. Germline CDR1 is SGHDN and CDR2 is FVKESK. V was clipped by 1 base and J by 1 base, with 11 bases between them. As DNA, the CDR3 is TGTGCCAGCAGCCAAGGGAAGGGAGAATCCTACGAGCAGTACTTC. This sequence encodes CASSQGKGESYEQYF.

The table lists this clonotype with a few counts. The genes are TRBV7-8 and TRBJ2-3, with TRBD2 matching over 11 bases. V dropped 3 bases and J dropped 1; count of bases not matched to a gene: 6. The CDR3 contains 17 residues. Germline assignment: CDR1 SGHVS and CDR2 FQNEAQ. This CDR3 is CASSLTKTSGGTDTQYF. CDR3 nucleotide sequence: TGTGCCAGCAGCTTGACCAAGACTAGCGGGGGCACAGATACGCAGTATTTT.

The chain is built from TRBV27 and TRBJ2-3, with TRBD1 matching over 11 bases. Germline V CDR1 and CDR2: MNHEY, SMNVEV (reference sequence). Trimming took 5 bases from V and 4 from J; bases not matched to a gene: 11. The CDR3 consists of 17 residues. The CDR3 DNA follows: TGTGCCAGCAGTGTGACCCGGGACAGGGGGTTTTCAGATACGCAGTATTTT. This translates into CASSVTRDRGFSDTQYF.

The sample holds many counts of this clonotype. This chain links TRBV4-1 with TRBJ2-5; 8 nucleotides align to TRBD2. V lost 1 base and J lost 5; bases outside the gene matches: 3. The CDR3 totals 14 residues. Germline CDR1 and CDR2: MGHRA and YSYEKL. CDR3 bases: TGCGCCAGCAGCCAAGCGGGGGGGCCGGAGACCCAGTACTTC. Protein product: CASSQAGGPETQYF.

This clonotype was counted ten times or more. The chain recombines TRBV6-5 with TRBJ2-5, with TRBD2 as a possible D gene (6 bases). This CDR3 region has 15 residues. Germline CDR1 MNHEY, CDR2 SVGAGI. With 0 bases removed from V and 2 bases from J, the gap between germline ends came to 10 bases. The CDR3 protein is CASSYSGGRQETQYF. Written as DNA, the CDR3 is TGTGCCAGCAGTTACTCTGGGGGGAGACAAGAGACCCAGTACTTC.

The table lists this clonotype with a few counts. J is TRBJ2-1 and V is TRBV11-2, with D possibly being TRBD1 or TRBD2 (5 bases each). Between the trimmed V and J ends, which lost 2 bases and 8 bases, there was a span of 19 bases. CDR1 and CDR2 from the germline V gene are SGHAT and FQNNGV. The CDR3 sequence is 16 residues long. The CDR3 loop is CASSLNWGPTGDEQFF. CDR3 sequence (DNA): TGTGCCAGCAGCTTAAATTGGGGACCCACCGGAGATGAGCAGTTCTTC.

This chain links TRBV3-1 with TRBJ1-6, with D unclear. This CDR3 contains 13 residues. Germline CDR1 is LGHDT and CDR2 is YNNKEL (reference sequence). V lost 5 bases to trimming and J lost 6 bases, with 8 bases between them. The CDR3 region is CASSDIFNSPLHF. CDR3 coding DNA: TGTGCCAGCAGCGACATCTTTAATTCACCCCTCCACTTT.